The T cell receptor beta chain under discussion was sequenced for a study of T cells in Graves' hyperthyroidism and ophthalmopathy. Regions amplified from RNA transcripts were the TCR beta CDR3 regions. The HTBI set primed first-round TCR CDR3 RT-PCR. MiXCR, run by TCRdb on the multiplex PCR reads, gives a single entry per CDR3 protein. The sample has about 380,000 distinct CDR3 sequences; 18% are singletons. This clonotype was seen more than once but under ten times. The length of the CDR3 is 15 residues. With V trimmed by 8 bases and J by 3 bases, 11 bases remained unmatched. The germline CDR1 and CDR2 sequences are SNHLY and FYNNEI.

This clonotype was sampled from a young man with Graves' ophthalmopathy. The chain combines TRBV2 with TRBJ2-3; 7 bases match TRBD1. Material: blood. This CDR3 reads CASPKDRDATDTQYF. DNA for the CDR3: TGTGCCAGCCCGAAAGACAGGGATGCAACAGATACGCAGTATTTT. Full variable domain (missing parts from reference TRBV2 and TRBJ2-3): EPEVTQTPSHQVTQMGQEVILRCVPISNHLYFYWYRQILGQKVEFLVSFYNNEISEKSEIFDDQFSVERPDGSNFTLKIRSTKLEDSAMYFCASPKDRDATDTQYFGPGTRLTVL.